The 6 T cell receptor beta chains below were found in one sample sequenced in a study of blood T cell repertoires in COVID-19. TCRdb's table, derived via immunoSEQ multiplex PCR, lists solely in-frame clones and lacks some. The profile shows around 290,000 clones, approximately 93% of them singletons. The sample consisted of peripheral blood. All receptors come from a woman aged 25 to 39 with COVID-19, enrolled during active disease.

The rearrangement links TRBV19 to TRBJ1-5; the D gene is possibly TRBD1 (5 bases). This CDR3 contains 13 residues. Trimming left V 6 bases short and J 3 bases short, with 9 bases between. Germline V CDR1 and CDR2: LNHDA, SQIVND (reference sequence). The CDR3 sequence: CASRKGNNQPQHF. The CDR3 nucleotides read TGTGCCAGTAGGAAGGGGAACAATCAGCCCCAGCATTTT.

This clone appeared a few times. The chain uses TRBV30 and TRBJ1-5; no firm D call. The CDR3 covers 12 residues. Germline V CDR1 and CDR2: GTSNPN, SVGIG (reference sequence). Deletions cut 3 bases from V and 7 bases from J, with 10 bases between. The CDR3: CAWSLGIQPQHF. DNA of the CDR3: TGTGCCTGGAGCCTCGGGATCCAGCCCCAGCATTTT.

The V call is TRBV27, the J call TRBJ1-1; 8 nucleotides line up with TRBD1. Germline V CDR1 and CDR2: MNHEY, SMNVEV (reference sequence). Trimming cost V 5 bases and J 1 base; bases outside gene matches: 6. The CDR3 has 15 amino acids. Here the CDR3 DNA reads TGTGCCAGCAGTCTAACGGGACAGGCGAACACTGAAGCTTTCTTT. It codes for CASSLTGQANTEAFF.

Only one count was recorded for this clone. V gene TRBV14 combines with J gene TRBJ1-1; 7 nucleotides match TRBD1. Germline assignment: CDR1 SGHDN and CDR2 FVKESK. V lost 4 bases to trimming and J lost 0 bases; unmatched junction nucleotides: 8. The CDR3 consists of 16 residues. The CDR3 loop is CASSPLKDRVNTEAFF. CDR3 DNA: TGTGCCAGCAGCCCACTAAAAGACAGGGTGAACACTGAAGCTTTCTTT.

The V gene is TRBV13, the J gene TRBJ2-7, with TRBD1 matching 7 bases. This CDR3 spans 14 amino acids. CDR1 PRHDT and CDR2 FYEKMQ come from the germline V gene (reference sequence). The V segment lost 5 bases and the J segment 3 bases; nucleotides outside the gene matches: 7. CDR3 sequence (DNA): TGTGCCAGCAGCCCTCCGGGACAGAGCTACGAGCAGTACTTC. Translation gives CASSPPGQSYEQYF.

The V call is TRBV28, the J call TRBJ1-5; perhaps TRBD1 as D (5 bases). Per the germline V gene, CDR1 is MDHEN and CDR2 is SYDVKM. This CDR3 comprises 15 residues. Trimming removed 6 bases from V and 4 bases from J, with 16 bases in between. CDR3 bases: TGTGCCAGCAGACACCCGGGACTTTTAAATCAGCCCCAGCATTTT. Translation: CASRHPGLLNQPQHF.